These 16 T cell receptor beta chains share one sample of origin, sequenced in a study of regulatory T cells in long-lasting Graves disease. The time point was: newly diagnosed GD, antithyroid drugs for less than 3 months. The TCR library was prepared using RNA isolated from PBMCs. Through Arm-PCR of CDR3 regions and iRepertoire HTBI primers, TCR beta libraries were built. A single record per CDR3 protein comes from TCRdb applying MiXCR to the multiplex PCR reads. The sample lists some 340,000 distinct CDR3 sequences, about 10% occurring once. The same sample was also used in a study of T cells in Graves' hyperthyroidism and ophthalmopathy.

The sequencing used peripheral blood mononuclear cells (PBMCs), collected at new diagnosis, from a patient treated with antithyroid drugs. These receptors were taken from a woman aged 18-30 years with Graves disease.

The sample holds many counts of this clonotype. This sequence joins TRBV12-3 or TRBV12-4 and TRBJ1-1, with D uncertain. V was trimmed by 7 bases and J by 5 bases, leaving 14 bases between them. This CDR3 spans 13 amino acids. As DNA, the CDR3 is TGTGCCAGCATCCCATGGGGTGGAACTGAAGCTTTCTTT. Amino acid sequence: CASIPWGGTEAFF.

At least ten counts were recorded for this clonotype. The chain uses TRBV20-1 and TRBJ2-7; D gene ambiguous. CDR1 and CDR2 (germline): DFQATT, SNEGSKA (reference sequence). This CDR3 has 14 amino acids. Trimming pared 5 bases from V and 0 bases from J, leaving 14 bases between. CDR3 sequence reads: CSAFHPSYSYEQYF. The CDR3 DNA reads TGCAGTGCTTTCCATCCTTCGTACTCCTACGAGCAGTACTTC.

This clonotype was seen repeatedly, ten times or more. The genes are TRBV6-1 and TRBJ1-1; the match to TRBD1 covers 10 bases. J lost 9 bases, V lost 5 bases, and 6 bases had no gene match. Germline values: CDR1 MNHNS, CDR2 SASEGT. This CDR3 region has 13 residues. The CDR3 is CASSPDRGGKAFF. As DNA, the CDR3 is TGTGCCAGCAGTCCGGACAGGGGGGGGAAAGCTTTCTTT.

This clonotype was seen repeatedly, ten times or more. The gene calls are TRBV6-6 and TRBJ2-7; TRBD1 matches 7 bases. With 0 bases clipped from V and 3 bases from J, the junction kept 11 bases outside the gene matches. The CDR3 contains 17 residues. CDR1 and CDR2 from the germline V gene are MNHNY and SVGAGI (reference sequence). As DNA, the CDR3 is TGTGCCAGCAGTTACTCGATTCAAGGGGGACAGCTCTACGAGCAGTACTTC. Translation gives CASSYSIQGGQLYEQYF.

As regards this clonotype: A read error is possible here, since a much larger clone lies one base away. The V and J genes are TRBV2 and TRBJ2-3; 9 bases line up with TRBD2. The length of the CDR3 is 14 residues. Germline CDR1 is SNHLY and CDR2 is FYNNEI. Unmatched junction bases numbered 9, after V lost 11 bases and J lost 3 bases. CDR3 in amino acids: CAGGTSSLTDTQYF. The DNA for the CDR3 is TGTGCCGGCGGGACTAGCTCCTTGACAGATACGCAGTATTTT. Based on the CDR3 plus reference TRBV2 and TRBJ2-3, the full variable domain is EPEVTQTPSHQVTQMGQEVILRCVPISNHLYFYWYRQILGQKVEFLVSFYNNEISEKSEIFDDQFSVERPDGSNFTLKIRSTKLEDSAMYFCAGGTSSLTDTQYFGPGTRLTVL.

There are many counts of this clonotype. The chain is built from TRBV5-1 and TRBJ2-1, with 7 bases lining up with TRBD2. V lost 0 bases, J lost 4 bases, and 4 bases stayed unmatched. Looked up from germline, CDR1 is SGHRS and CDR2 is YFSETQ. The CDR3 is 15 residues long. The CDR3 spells CASSLGSSGYNEQFF. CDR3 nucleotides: TGCGCCAGCAGCTTGGGTTCTAGCGGTTACAATGAGCAGTTCTTC.

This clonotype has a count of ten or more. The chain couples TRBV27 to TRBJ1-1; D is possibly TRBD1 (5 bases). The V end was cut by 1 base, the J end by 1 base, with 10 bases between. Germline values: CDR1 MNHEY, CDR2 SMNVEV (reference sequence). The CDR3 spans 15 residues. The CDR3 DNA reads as TGTGCCAGCAGTTTATGGGGGGGAACGAACACTGAAGCTTTCTTT. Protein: CASSLWGGTNTEAFF.

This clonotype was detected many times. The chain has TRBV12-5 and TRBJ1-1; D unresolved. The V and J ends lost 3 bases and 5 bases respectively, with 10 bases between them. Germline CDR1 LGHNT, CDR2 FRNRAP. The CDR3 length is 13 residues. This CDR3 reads CASGFPERTEAFF. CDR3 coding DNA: TGTGCTAGTGGTTTCCCGGAACGGACTGAAGCTTTCTTT. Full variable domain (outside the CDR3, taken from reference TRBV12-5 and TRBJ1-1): DARVTQTPRHKVTEMGQEVTMRCQPILGHNTVFWYRQTMMQGLELLAYFRNRAPLDDSGMPKDRFSAEMPDATLATLKIQPSEPRDSAVYFCASGFPERTEAFFGQGTRLTVV.

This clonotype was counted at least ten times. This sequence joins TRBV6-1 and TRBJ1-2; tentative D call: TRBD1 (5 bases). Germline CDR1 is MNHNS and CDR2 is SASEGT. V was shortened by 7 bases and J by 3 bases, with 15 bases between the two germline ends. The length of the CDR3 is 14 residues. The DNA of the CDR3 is TGTGCCAGCAATCAACCGGGCAGGGACTATGGCTACACCTTC. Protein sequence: CASNQPGRDYGYTF.

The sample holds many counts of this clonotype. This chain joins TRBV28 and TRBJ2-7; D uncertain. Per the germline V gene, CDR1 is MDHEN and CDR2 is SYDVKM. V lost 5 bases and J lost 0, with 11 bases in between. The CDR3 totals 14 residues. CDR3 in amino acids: CASSKDGYSYEQYF. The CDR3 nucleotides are TGTGCCAGCAGTAAAGATGGATACTCCTACGAGCAGTACTTC.

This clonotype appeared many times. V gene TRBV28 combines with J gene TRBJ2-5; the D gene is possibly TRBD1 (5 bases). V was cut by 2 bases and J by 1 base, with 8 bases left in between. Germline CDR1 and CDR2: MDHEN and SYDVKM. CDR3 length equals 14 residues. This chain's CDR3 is CASSLDRSQETQYF. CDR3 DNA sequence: TGTGCCAGCAGTTTAGACAGATCCCAAGAGACCCAGTACTTC.

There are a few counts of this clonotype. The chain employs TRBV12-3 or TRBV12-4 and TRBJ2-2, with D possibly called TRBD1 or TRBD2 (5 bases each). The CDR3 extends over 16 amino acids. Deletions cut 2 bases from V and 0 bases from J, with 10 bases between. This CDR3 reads CASSLFGDPNTGELFF. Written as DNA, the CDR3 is TGTGCCAGCAGTTTATTTGGGGACCCGAACACCGGGGAGCTGTTTTTT.

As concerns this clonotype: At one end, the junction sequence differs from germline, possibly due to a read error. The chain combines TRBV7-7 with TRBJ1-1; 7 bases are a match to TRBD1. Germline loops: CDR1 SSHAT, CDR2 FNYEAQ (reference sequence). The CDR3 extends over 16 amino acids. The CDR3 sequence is CASSQFPGQPNTEAFF. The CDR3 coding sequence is TGTGCTAGCAGCCAATTCCCGGGACAGCCGAACACTGAAGCTTTCTTT.

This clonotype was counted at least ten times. The CDR3 protein is CASSGGDRGHTGELFF. The CDR3 DNA sequence: TGTGCCAGCAGCGGGGGGGACAGGGGGCACACCGGGGAGCTGTTTTTT. This chain joins TRBV5-6 and TRBJ2-2; TRBD1 matches at 12 bases. Losses at the gene ends were 4 bases for V and 3 bases for J; bases not matched to a gene: 4. Looked up from germline, CDR1 is SGHDT and CDR2 is YYEEEE. The CDR3 has 16 residues.

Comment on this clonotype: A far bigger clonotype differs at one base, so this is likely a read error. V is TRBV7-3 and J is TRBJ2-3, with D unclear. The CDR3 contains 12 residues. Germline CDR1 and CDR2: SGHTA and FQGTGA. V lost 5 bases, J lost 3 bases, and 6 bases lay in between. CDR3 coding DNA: TGTGCCAGCAGCCACCAGACAGATACGCAGTATTTT. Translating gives CASSHQTDTQYF.

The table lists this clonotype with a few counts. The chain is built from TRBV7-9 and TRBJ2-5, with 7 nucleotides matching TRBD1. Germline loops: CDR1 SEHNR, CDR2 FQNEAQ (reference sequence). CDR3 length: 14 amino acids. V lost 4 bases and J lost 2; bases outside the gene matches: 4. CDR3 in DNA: TGTGCCAGCAGCTCGACAGGGAAGCAAGAGACCCAGTACTTC. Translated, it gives CASSSTGKQETQYF. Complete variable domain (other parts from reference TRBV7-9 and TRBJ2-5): DTGVSQNPRHKITKRGQNVTFRCDPISEHNRLYWYRQTLGQGPEFLTYFQNEAQLEKSRLLSDRFSAERPKGSFSTLEIQRTEQGDSAMYLCASSSTGKQETQYFGPGTRLLVL.